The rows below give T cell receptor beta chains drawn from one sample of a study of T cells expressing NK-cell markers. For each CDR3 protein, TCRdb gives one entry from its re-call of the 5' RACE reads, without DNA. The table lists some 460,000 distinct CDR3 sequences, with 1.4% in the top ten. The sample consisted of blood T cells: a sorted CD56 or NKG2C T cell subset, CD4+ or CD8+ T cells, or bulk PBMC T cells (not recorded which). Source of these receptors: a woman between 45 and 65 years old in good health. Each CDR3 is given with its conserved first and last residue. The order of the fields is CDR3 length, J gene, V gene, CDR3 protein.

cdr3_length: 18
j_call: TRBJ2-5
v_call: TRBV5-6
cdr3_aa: CASSPGTPLLGPRETQYF

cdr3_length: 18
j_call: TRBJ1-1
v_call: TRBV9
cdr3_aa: CASSVVIMGTGLNTEAFF

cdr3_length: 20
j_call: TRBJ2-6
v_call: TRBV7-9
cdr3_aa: CASSWPGQRDLMLGANVLTF

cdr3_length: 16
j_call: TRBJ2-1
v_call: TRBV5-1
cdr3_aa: CASSLTPKRGANEQFF

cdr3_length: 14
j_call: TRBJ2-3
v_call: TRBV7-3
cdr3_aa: CRSGRLAGERTQYF

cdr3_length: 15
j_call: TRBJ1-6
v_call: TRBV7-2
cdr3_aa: CASSLEFRVGSPLHF

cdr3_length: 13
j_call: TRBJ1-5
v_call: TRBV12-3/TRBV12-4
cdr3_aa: CASSRKNNQPQHF

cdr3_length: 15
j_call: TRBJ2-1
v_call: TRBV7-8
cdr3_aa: CASSPRLASLYEQFF

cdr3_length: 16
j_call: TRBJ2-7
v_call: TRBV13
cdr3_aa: CASRRRGRDSLYEQYF

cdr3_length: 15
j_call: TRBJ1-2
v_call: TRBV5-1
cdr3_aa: CASSEDNREKYGYTF

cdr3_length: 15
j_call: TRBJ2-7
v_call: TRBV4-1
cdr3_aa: CASSQAFRGPYEQYF

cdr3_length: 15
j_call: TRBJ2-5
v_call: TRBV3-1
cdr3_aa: CASSHWTDEKETQYF

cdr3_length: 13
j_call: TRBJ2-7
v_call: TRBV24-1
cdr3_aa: CATSLGTSGIRYF

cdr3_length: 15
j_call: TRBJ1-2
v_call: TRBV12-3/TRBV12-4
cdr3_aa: CASSSFGTSLSFYTF

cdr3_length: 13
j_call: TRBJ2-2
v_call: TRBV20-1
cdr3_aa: CSGTSGSTGELFF

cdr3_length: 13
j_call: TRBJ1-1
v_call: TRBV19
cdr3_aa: CASSIVTHGEAFF

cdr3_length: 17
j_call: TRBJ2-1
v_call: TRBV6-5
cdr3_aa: CASRGTLGLAVNNEQFF

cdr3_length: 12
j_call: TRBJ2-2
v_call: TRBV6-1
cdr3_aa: CASSAVGGELFF

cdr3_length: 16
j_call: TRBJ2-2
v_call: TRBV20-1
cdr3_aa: CSASRGRASNTGELFF

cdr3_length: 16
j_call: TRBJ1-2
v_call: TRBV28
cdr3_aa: CASSLGLSGRQNGYTF

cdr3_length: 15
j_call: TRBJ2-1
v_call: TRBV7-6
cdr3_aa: CASSLASLAYNEQFF

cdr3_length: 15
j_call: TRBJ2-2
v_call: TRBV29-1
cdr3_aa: CSVGPRDTNTGELFF

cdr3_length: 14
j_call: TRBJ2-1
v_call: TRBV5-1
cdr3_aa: CASRSELSYNEQFF

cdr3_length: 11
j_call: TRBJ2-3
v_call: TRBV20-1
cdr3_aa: CSARVGRPQYF

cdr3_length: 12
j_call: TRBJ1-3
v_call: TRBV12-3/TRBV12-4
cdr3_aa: CASSTPTHTIYF

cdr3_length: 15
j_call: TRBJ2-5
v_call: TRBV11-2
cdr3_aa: CASSLSSGRTKTQYF

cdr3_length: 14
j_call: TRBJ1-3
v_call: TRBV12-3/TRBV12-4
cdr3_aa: CASSLRGVGNTIYF

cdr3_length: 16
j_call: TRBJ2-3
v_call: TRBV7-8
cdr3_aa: CASSWDRGLRSDTQYF

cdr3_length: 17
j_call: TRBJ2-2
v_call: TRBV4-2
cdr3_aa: CASSQVASGHNTGELFF

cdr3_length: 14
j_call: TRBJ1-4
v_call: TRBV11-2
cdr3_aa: CASSFTGSFEKLFF

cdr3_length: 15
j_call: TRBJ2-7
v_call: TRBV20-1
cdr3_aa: CSASGTSGRSHEQYF

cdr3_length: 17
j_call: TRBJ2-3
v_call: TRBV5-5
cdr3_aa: CASSLRQRAGGADTQYF

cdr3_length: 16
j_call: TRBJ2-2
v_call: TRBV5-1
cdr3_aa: CASSFGVAANTGELFF

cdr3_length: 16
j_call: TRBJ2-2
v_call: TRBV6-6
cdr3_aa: CASSRDRAVGTGELFF

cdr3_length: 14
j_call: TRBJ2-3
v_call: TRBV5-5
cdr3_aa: CASSLSQRGDTQYF

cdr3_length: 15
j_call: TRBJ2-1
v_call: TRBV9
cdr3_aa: CASSAKGGLNNEQFF

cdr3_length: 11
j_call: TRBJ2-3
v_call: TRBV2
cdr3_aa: CASSDSVAQYF

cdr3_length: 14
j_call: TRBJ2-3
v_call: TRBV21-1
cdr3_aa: CASSDLAGNDTQYF

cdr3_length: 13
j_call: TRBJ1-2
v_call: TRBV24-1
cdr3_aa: CATSDSGQAGYTF

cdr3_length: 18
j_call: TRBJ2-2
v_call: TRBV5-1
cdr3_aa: CASSLGTSGIVASGELFF

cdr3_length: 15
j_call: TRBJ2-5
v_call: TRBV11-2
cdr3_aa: CASSLESGGRETQYF

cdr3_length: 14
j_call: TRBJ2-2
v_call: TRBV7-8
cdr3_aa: CASSLGRLTGELFF

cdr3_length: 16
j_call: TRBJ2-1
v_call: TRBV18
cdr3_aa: CASSPPRAGPYNEQFF

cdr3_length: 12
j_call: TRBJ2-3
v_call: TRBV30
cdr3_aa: CAWSVGSDTQYF

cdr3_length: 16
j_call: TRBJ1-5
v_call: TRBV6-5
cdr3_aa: CASSDSGTGGNQPQHF

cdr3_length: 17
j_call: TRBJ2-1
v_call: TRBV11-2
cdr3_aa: CASRSLLGQGNENEQFF

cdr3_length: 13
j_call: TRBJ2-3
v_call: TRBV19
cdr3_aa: CASSGPYTDTQYF

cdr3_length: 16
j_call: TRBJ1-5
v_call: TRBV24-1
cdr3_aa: CATSANEGQLNQPQHF

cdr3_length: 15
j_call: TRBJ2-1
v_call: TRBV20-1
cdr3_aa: CSAGPHLGTDNEQFF

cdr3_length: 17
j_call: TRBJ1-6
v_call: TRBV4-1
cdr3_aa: CASSQPAGLVTDSPLHF

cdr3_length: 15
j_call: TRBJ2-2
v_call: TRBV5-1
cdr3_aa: CASSLDGSLVGELFF

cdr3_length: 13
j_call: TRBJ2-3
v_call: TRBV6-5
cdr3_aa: CASSSTGLAKQYF

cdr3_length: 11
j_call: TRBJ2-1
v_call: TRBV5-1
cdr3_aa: CASSLLVEQFF

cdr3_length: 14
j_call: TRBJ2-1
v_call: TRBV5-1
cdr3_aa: CASSSGQPNNEQFF

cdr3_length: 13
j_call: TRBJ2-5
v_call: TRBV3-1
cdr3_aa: CASSQERLMVQYF

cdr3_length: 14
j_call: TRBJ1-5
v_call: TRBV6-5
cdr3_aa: CASSSPGRNQPQHF